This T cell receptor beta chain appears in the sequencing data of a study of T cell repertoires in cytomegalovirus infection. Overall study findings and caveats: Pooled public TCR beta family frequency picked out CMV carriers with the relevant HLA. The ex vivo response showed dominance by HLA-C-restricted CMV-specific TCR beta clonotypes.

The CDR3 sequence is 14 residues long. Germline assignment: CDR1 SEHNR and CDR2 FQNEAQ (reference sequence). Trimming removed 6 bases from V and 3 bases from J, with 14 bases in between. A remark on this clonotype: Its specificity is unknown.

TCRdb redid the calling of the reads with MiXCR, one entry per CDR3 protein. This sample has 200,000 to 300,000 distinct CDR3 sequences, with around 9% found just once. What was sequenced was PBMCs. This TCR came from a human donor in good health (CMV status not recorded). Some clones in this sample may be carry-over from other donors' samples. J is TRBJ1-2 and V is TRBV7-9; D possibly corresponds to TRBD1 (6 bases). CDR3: CASSKGGADYGYTF. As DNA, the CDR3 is TGTGCCAGCAGTAAGGGGGGGGCAGACTATGGCTACACCTTC.